This T cell receptor beta chain was captured in a study of blood T cell repertoires in COVID-19. Some clones are missing from TCRdb's copy, which holds only in-frame ones; the method was immunoSEQ multiplex PCR. The sample lists around 94,000 clones, around 81% seen once, with 3.4% in the top ten. Germline CDR1 and CDR2: MNHEY and SMNVEV (reference sequence). This CDR3 spans 15 amino acids. Trimming left V 3 bases short and J 1 base short, with 12 bases between. The source of this sequence is a man aged 50-59 years with acute or convalescent COVID-19. The V call is TRBV27, the J call TRBJ1-1, with D hard to call. The sequenced sample consisted of peripheral blood. The CDR3: CASSFTRNSNTEAFF. DNA of the CDR3: TGTGCCAGCAGTTTCACCAGGAATTCGAACACTGAAGCTTTCTTT.